This TCR beta chain was obtained from a study of blood T cells in healthy people across ages. In regard to this clonotype: Its target is unknown.

Findings and limits, study-wide: A strong correlation was seen between TCR beta diversity and naive T cell percentage. Getting older went along with TCR beta diversity per million T cells dropping roughly linearly. Compared with aged donors, long-lived donors showed fewer expanded clones, suggesting selection.

The CDR3 has 14 amino acids. Germline-derived CDR1 and CDR2 are SGHDN and FVKESK. V lost 5 bases to trimming and J lost 4 bases; unmatched junction nucleotides: 5. A second PCR of about 6 to 11 cycles used a sample-barcoded 5' primer and a J-beta primer mix. TCRdb redid the calling of the 5' RACE reads with MiXCR, one entry per CDR3 protein. The data show around 1,500,000 distinct CDR3 sequences, with about 28% seen just once and 6.5% to 8.5% held by the top ten. The clonotype was recovered from a woman between 25 and 40 years old in good health. The sample comprised blood. The chain links TRBV14 to TRBJ2-7; 10 bases are a match to TRBD2. CDR3 loop: CASSRRTSGYEQYF. CDR3 coding DNA: TGTGCCAGCAGCAGGAGGACTAGCGGATACGAGCAGTACTTC.